The next 24 T cell receptor beta chains were all read from a single sample in a study of CD8 T cells in Susac syndrome. With random hexamers, about 0.5 to 1 ug RNA was reverse transcribed. From the immunoSEQ multiplex PCR reads, TCRdb called clonotypes with MiXCR, one entry per CDR3 protein. The data show about 130,000 distinct CDR3 sequences, about 95% seen once. Sequencing input: CD8+ T cells from PBMCs. The receptors here all came from a human donor with Susac syndrome.

This clonotype has a count of ten or more. This chain connects TRBV7-9 to TRBJ1-5, with no clear D. The germline V and J ends were trimmed by 1 base and 4 bases, with 2 bases remaining between them. Looked up from germline, CDR1 is SEHNR and CDR2 is FQNEAQ (reference sequence). The CDR3 has 12 amino acids. Written as DNA, the CDR3 is TGTGCCAGCAGCTTAGGTAATCAGCCCCAGCATTTT. Translation gives CASSLGNQPQHF.

The chain is built from TRBV4-1 and TRBJ2-7, with 8 bases lining up with TRBD1. Germline CDR1 reads MGHRA; CDR2 reads YSYEKL. CDR3 size: 15 residues. After removal of 0 bases from V and 0 bases from J, the junction contained 1 base not matched to a gene. The CDR3: CASSQEGTGSYEQYF. The CDR3 coding sequence is TGCGCCAGCAGCCAAGAAGGGACAGGCTCCTACGAGCAGTACTTC.

The chain links TRBV18 to TRBJ2-3; the D is unclear. CDR1 and CDR2 from the germline V gene are KGHSH and LQKENI. This CDR3 has 17 amino acids. Trimming left V 2 bases short and J 4 bases short, with 19 bases between. In nucleotides, the CDR3 is TGTGCCAGCTCACCATCCCTTGGGCCCCCCCGGCCAGATACGCAGTATTTT. This gives the protein CASSPSLGPPRPDTQYF.

The V gene is TRBV14, the J gene TRBJ2-1; 7 nucleotides agree with TRBD2. Per the germline V gene, CDR1 is SGHDN and CDR2 is FVKESK. V dropped 6 bases and J dropped 0; count of bases not matched to a gene: 5. The CDR3 has 15 residues. The CDR3 reads CASRSGTTSYNEQFF. The CDR3 coding sequence is TGTGCCAGCAGGTCAGGGACTACCTCCTACAATGAGCAGTTCTTC.

This sequence joins TRBV4-3 and TRBJ2-2; 8 bases align to TRBD2. V shed 0 bases, J shed 1 base, and the junction held 7 bases outside the gene matches. The CDR3 runs to 18 residues. Germline V gives CDR1 LGHNA, CDR2 YSLEER. CDR3 protein: CASSQDRELAVNTGELFF. The CDR3 DNA reads as TGCGCCAGCAGCCAAGATCGGGAACTAGCGGTGAACACCGGGGAGCTGTTTTTT.

This clonotype was counted a single time. The genes are TRBV2 and TRBJ2-4, with a possible D match to TRBD1 (7 bases). Germline-derived CDR1 and CDR2 are SNHLY and FYNNEI. Trimming stripped 2 bases from V and 8 bases from J, with 16 bases between. The CDR3 contains 15 residues. The CDR3 DNA reads TGTGCCAGCAGTGAAACGGGACAGCGGGTCGACATTCAGTACTTC. Translated, it gives CASSETGQRVDIQYF.

J is TRBJ1-2 and V is TRBV12-3 or TRBV12-4, with unresolved D. The CDR3 runs 14 residues. The germline V and J ends were trimmed by 5 bases and 5 bases, with 15 bases remaining between them. The CDR3 region has the DNA TGTGCCAGCAGTACAACAACAGCAACATATGGCTACACCTTC. This gives the protein CASSTTTATYGYTF.

The V gene is TRBV4-1, the J gene TRBJ2-4; the D call may be TRBD1 or TRBD2 (7 bases each). CDR3 length: 16 residues. The V end lost 4 bases, the J end lost 8 bases, and 21 bases lay between the germline ends. Germline V gives CDR1 MGHRA, CDR2 YSYEKL. The CDR3 loop reads CASSPLGPGGVDIQYF. The CDR3 DNA follows: TGCGCCAGCAGCCCCCTAGGCCCAGGGGGGGTGGACATTCAGTACTTC.

This rearrangement joins TRBV27 to TRBJ1-2; D may be TRBD1 (6 bases). CDR3 size: 14 residues. The V gene's germline CDR1 is MNHEY and CDR2 SMNVEV (reference sequence). Between the trimmed V and J ends, which lost 5 bases and 6 bases, there was a span of 16 bases. This CDR3 is CASSTLDRFDGYTF. For the CDR3, the DNA is TGTGCCAGCAGTACCCTAGACAGGTTTGATGGCTACACCTTC.

The CDR3, as DNA: TGTGCCAGCAGCCCTGGGGACGATGCCTACGAGCAGTACTTC. As protein: CASSPGDDAYEQYF. V and J are TRBV3-1 and TRBJ2-7; D is perhaps TRBD1 or TRBD2 (5 bases each). This CDR3 has 14 residues. V was cut by 4 bases and J by 2 bases, with 12 bases left in between. Germline V CDR1 and CDR2: LGHDT, YNNKEL (reference sequence).

This clonotype was observed a single time. This chain connects TRBV20-1 to TRBJ2-3; 10 bases match TRBD2. With 3 bases clipped from V and 6 bases from J, the junction kept 6 bases outside the gene matches. Germline CDR1 and CDR2: DFQATT and SNEGSKA (reference sequence). CDR3 length equals 14 residues. This CDR3 reads CSASSGGSLDTQYF. In nucleotides, the CDR3 is TGCAGTGCTAGTAGCGGGGGGAGTTTGGATACGCAGTATTTT.

The CDR3 DNA sequence: TGCACCAGCAGCCAAGATTGGTGGGGCTTTCCCGGGGAGCTGTTTTTT. Its protein is CTSSQDWWGFPGELFF. The gene calls are TRBV1 and TRBJ2-2; the D call of TRBD1 is as the table states it, not checked on the DNA. TRBV1 is shown as a pseudogene. This CDR3 region has 16 residues.

The J gene is TRBJ2-5, the V gene TRBV2; TRBD2 matches at 9 bases. V lost 3 bases, J lost 6 bases, and 14 bases stayed unmatched. Germline V gene sequence: CDR1 SNHLY, CDR2 FYNNEI. The CDR3 covers 17 residues. The CDR3 here is CASSEASGSGGSKTQYF. CDR3 nucleotides: TGTGCCAGCAGTGAGGCCTCAGGGAGCGGGGGGAGCAAGACCCAGTACTTC.

The chain couples TRBV20-1 to TRBJ1-5; D is unresolved. Trimming removed 3 bases at V and 4 bases at J, with 13 bases between. CDR3 size: 14 residues. Per germline, CDR1 DFQATT and CDR2 SNEGSKA (reference sequence). For the CDR3, the DNA is TGCAGTGCTAGCGAATTTAGCGGGAATCAGCCCCAGCATTTT. This gives the protein CSASEFSGNQPQHF.

The chain employs TRBV15 and TRBJ2-3, with TRBD1 identical over 9 bases. Germline CDR1 and CDR2: LNHNV and YYDKDF (reference sequence). The CDR3 is 16 residues long. The trim removed 1 base at V and 0 bases at J, leaving 2 bases unmatched. The CDR3 loop is CATSRGDRGSTDTQYF. In nucleotides, the CDR3 is TGTGCCACCAGCAGAGGTGACAGGGGGAGCACAGATACGCAGTATTTT.

This chain connects TRBV5-1 to TRBJ2-7, with unresolved D. Trimming removed 1 base at V and 7 bases at J, with 12 bases between. The germline gives CDR1 SGHRS, CDR2 YFSETQ. CDR3 size: 13 residues. CDR3 DNA: TGCGCCAGCAGCTTGACGGACGGAGTGGAGCAGTACTTC. Its protein is CASSLTDGVEQYF.

V gene TRBV15 combines with J gene TRBJ1-4; TRBD1 agrees at 8 bases. CDR3 length equals 16 residues. The V segment lost 0 bases and the J segment 7 bases; nucleotides outside the gene matches: 7. CDR1 LNHNV and CDR2 YYDKDF come from the germline V gene (reference sequence). CDR3 in amino acids: CATSRDLGQGSEKLFF. DNA of the CDR3: TGTGCCACCAGCAGAGATCTTGGACAGGGCTCTGAAAAACTGTTTTTT.

The CDR3 here is CASSQSLRDPTYEQYF. The CDR3 nucleotides read TGTGCCAGCAGCCAAAGCCTAAGGGACCCGACCTACGAGCAGTACTTC. This chain links TRBV3-1 with TRBJ2-7; D might be TRBD1 or TRBD2, each matching 5 bases. This CDR3 comprises 16 residues. V was cut by 2 bases and J by 2 bases, with 16 bases left in between. The germline V gene encodes CDR1 LGHDT and CDR2 YNNKEL (reference sequence).

The CDR3 sequence is CASNRDSNQPQHF. CDR3 coding DNA: TGTGCCAGCAACCGGGATAGCAATCAGCCCCAGCATTTT. The chain links TRBV2 to TRBJ1-5; D not certain. Germline CDR1 SNHLY, CDR2 FYNNEI. The CDR3 contains 13 residues. V was cut by 7 bases and J by 0 bases, with 7 bases left in between.

The chain employs TRBV28 and TRBJ2-7; 9 positions agree with TRBD2. The CDR3 spans 16 residues. J gave up 4 bases and V 6 bases, and 13 bases lay outside the gene matches. The germline V gene encodes CDR1 MDHEN and CDR2 SYDVKM. The CDR3 is CASSYPPGLAVYEQYF. CDR3 DNA sequence: TGTGCCAGCAGCTACCCACCGGGACTAGCTGTATACGAGCAGTACTTC.

The gene calls are TRBV9 and TRBJ2-5; a weak D match, TRBD2 (6 bases). The CDR3 sequence is 17 residues long. V dropped 0 bases and J dropped 3 bases, with 18 bases sitting between them. Germline V CDR1 and CDR2: SGDLS, YYNGEE. CDR3 DNA: TGTGCCAGCAGCGTAGACGGGGGATTAATTCAGGAAGAGACCCAGTACTTC. Protein product: CASSVDGGLIQEETQYF. The complete variable domain, with remaining parts taken from reference TRBV9 and TRBJ2-5, reads DSGVTQTPKHLITATGQRVTLRCSPRSGDLSVYWYQQSLDQGLQFLIQYYNGEERAKGNILERFSAQQFPDLHSELNLSSLELGDSALYFCASSVDGGLIQEETQYFGPGTRLLVL.

This clonotype was seen a single time. The chain uses TRBV2 and TRBJ2-4; D perhaps matches TRBD1 (6 bases). CDR3 length: 21 amino acids. Germline CDR1 SNHLY, CDR2 FYNNEI. V shed 6 bases and J shed 0 bases, with 30 bases lying between them. The CDR3 DNA sequence: TGTGCCAGCAGAGGAACCCTTCCTGAACACAGGGCCCTAATAGCCAAAAACATTCAGTACTTC. Encoded protein: CASRGTLPEHRALIAKNIQYF.

V gene TRBV20-1 combines with J gene TRBJ2-1; the D call may be TRBD1 or TRBD2 (5 bases each). Germline-derived CDR1 and CDR2 are DFQATT and SNEGSKA (reference sequence). The CDR3 has 14 residues. With 1 base removed from V and 7 bases from J, the gap between germline ends came to 14 bases. The CDR3 is CSARAGDDRNEQFF. The DNA for the CDR3 is TGCAGTGCTAGAGCCGGGGACGACCGAAATGAGCAGTTCTTC.

V usage is TRBV30 and J usage is TRBJ1-1; 7 bases are a match to TRBD1. CDR1 GTSNPN and CDR2 SVGIG come from the germline V gene (reference sequence). With V trimmed by 0 bases and J by 1 base, 5 bases remained unmatched. There are 15 residues in the CDR3. The CDR3 DNA is TGTGCCTGGAGTGTTAGGGACAGTTGGAACACTGAAGCTTTCTTT. The encoded protein is CAWSVRDSWNTEAFF.